Given below is one T cell receptor beta chain in context. The sample is drawn from a study of glioma-infiltrating T cells after dendritic cell vaccination. Time point defined: after dendritic cell vaccination, including at tumor progression/relapse. Isocitrate dehydrogenase mutation was absent in all glioblastoma patients. CDR1 and CDR2 from the germline V gene are SGHTA and FQGNSA. The V segment lost 2 bases and the J segment 4 bases; nucleotides outside the gene matches: 15. The CDR3 consists of 19 residues. The repertoire was sequenced with immunoSEQ multiplex PCR; TCRdb's copy has only in-frame clones and lacks some. The sample lists around 78,000 clones, roughly 84% seen once, with 2% to 2.5% in the top ten.

The receptor's source is a human donor with glioblastoma. V usage is TRBV7-2 and J usage is TRBJ2-5, with 11 bases that match TRBD2. The specimen comprised blood, sampled after dendritic cell vaccination. CDR3 DNA sequence: TGTGCCAGCAGCTTACGTGGGACTAGCGGCCTAACGCGGGGAGAGACCCAGTACTTC. It translates to CASSLRGTSGLTRGETQYF.